What follows are 15 T cell receptor beta chains derived from one specimen sequenced in a study of tumor-infiltrating lymphocytes in primary liver carcinoma. Unsorted whole blood supplied the RNA, and germline DNA was extracted too. Priming with a constant-region primer yielded TCR beta cDNA from roughly 490 ng total RNA. Libraries covering TCR beta were generated through three nested multiplex PCR rounds (using a slightly modified ARM-PCR). The first two PCR rounds, roughly 11 cycles each, used TRBV1-TRBV30 forward primers and a C-beta reverse primer. TCRdb used MiXCR to reprocess the multiplex PCR reads, holding one entry per CDR3 protein. Seen here are nearly 200,000 distinct CDR3 sequences, less than 70% observed once, and the top ten hold around 7.1%. Sequenced sample: peripheral blood. These receptors originate from a woman in her sixties with primary liver carcinoma and hepatitis B virus infection.

In the case of this clonotype: The junction shows a germline mismatch at one end, possibly a read error. V and J are TRBV6-5 and TRBJ2-7; D uncertain. The germline CDR1 and CDR2 sequences are MNHEY and SVGAGI. The CDR3 length is 16 residues. The CDR3 is CDSSYARQPSSYGQYF. CDR3 nucleotide sequence: TGTGACAGCAGTTACGCTCGCCAGCCGAGCTCCTACGGGCAGTACTTC.

As to this clonotype: The junction and the germline gene differ at one end; a read error may be behind it. The chain joins TRBV11-3 to TRBJ2-3; TRBD2 matches 9 bases. The CDR3 contains 14 residues. CDR1 is SGHNT, CDR2 YENEEA, per germline. CDR3 sequence: CASSRSGSIDTQYF. The CDR3 DNA follows: TGTGCTAGCAGCCGTAGCGGGAGCATAGATACGCAGTATTTT.

The chain recombines TRBV4-1 with TRBJ2-7; 8 bases fit TRBD2. Germline CDR1 and CDR2: MGHRA and YSYEKL. V was clipped by 9 bases and J by 4 bases; unmatched bases: 14. This CDR3 is built from 15 residues. Here the CDR3 reads CARSSIPAGGYEQYF. The CDR3 DNA sequence: TGCGCCAGGAGTTCCATCCCGGCGGGAGGATACGAGCAGTACTTC.

The chain couples TRBV12-5 to TRBJ2-1; D gene unclear. This CDR3 is 14 amino acids long. Germline CDR1 is LGHNT and CDR2 is FRNRAP. Trimming shortened V by 3 bases and J by 10 bases, and 16 bases separated the two germline ends. CDR3 sequence reads: CASGFEVAYKEQFF. CDR3 nucleotide sequence: TGTGCTAGTGGTTTCGAGGTAGCTTATAAGGAGCAGTTCTTC.

This clonotype was seen a few times. A read error may be the cause here, since a much bigger clone is one base away. The V and J genes are TRBV11-3 and TRBJ2-5; no reliable D call. Germline CDR1 is SGHNT and CDR2 is YENEEA. The CDR3 spans 15 residues. CDR3 sequence (DNA): TGTGCCAGCAGCATCCCCCTGGGGTCGAAAGAGACCCACTACTTC. The encoded protein is CASSIPLGSKETHYF. Together with reference TRBV11-3 and TRBJ2-5, the CDR3 gives the full variable domain: EAGVVQSPRYKIIEKKQPVAFWCNPISGHNTLYWYLQNLGQGPELLIRYENEEAVDDSQLPKDRFSAERLKGVDSTLKIQPAELGDSAVYLCASSIPLGSKETHYFGPGTRLLVL.

Notes on this clonotype: A junction end diverges from the germline sequence, so it may reflect a read error. V gene TRBV11-2 combines with J gene TRBJ2-7; D is undetermined. Germline V lookup: CDR1 SGHAT, CDR2 FQNNGV. The CDR3 is 13 amino acids. CDR3 nucleotides: TGCGCCAGCAGGTTAGACCCCGAATACGAGCAGTACTTC. Protein: CASRLDPEYEQYF.

About this clonotype itself: This CDR3 fails to terminate in the conserved phenylalanine or tryptophan, so it likely reflects a read error. It is unclear where the CDR3 begins or ends on the DNA, so no DNA is shown, and the CDR3 is as TCRdb lists it. The V call is TRBV11-2, the J call TRBJ2-2. In germline, CDR1 is SGHAT, CDR2 FQNNGV. The CDR3 is 14 amino acids long, termini counted. The CDR3 sequence: CASSKGGNTGELFA.

This clonotype has ten or more counts. The J gene is TRBJ1-1, the V gene TRBV11-3; a weak D match, TRBD1 (6 bases). The CDR3 is made up of 14 amino acids. V was cut by 5 bases and J by 3 bases, with 13 bases left in between. Germline CDR1 and CDR2: SGHNT and YENEEA. CDR3 region: CASSARGLDTEAFF. The CDR3 nucleotides are TGTGCCAGCAGCGCCCGGGGGCTGGACACTGAAGCTTTCTTT.

The sample holds a few counts of this clonotype. The chain uses TRBV28 and TRBJ1-2, with 7 bases that match TRBD1. Germline CDR1 reads MDHEN; CDR2 reads SYDVKM. Trimming cost V 5 bases and J 4 bases; bases outside gene matches: 13. CDR3 length: 16 amino acids. The CDR3 spells CASSTTHRGPPYGYTF. The CDR3, as DNA: TGTGCCAGCAGTACTACGCACAGGGGTCCTCCCTATGGCTACACCTTC.

This clonotype showed up just a few times. The V call is TRBV7-9, the J call TRBJ1-4; D call uncertain. Germline assignment: CDR1 SEHNR and CDR2 FQNEAQ (reference sequence). The CDR3 is 16 amino acids. Trimming took 3 bases from V and 3 from J, leaving 14 bases between them. CDR3 region: CASSLGNQRANEKLFF. Here the CDR3 DNA reads TGTGCCAGCAGCTTGGGGAACCAAAGGGCTAATGAAAAACTGTTTTTT.

As to this clonotype: This may come from a read error, since a much larger clone is one base off. The V call is TRBV29-1, the J call TRBJ2-1; possible D gene TRBD2, 6 bases. Germline CDR1 and CDR2: SQVTM and ANQGSEA. The CDR3 contains 10 residues. The V and J ends lost 2 bases and 15 bases respectively, with 11 bases between them. The CDR3 DNA follows: TGCAGCGTTGAACGGGGACTGCTGTTCTTC. This sequence encodes CSVERGLLFF.

The chain couples TRBV11-2 to TRBJ2-2, with D possibly matching TRBD1 (6 bases). CDR1 is SGHAT and CDR2 is FQNNGV in the germline V gene. V was pared by 7 bases and J by 1 base, with 16 bases between. The CDR3 spans 16 residues. Here the CDR3 reads CASTSMQGLNTGELFF. CDR3 bases: TGTGCCAGCACCTCAATGCAGGGGTTGAACACCGGGGAGCTGTTTTTT.

With regard to this clonotype: The conserved phenylalanine or tryptophan is not found at the CDR3 terminus, so this likely reflects a read error. No DNA is shown, since the ends of the CDR3 on it are uncertain; the CDR3 is the one TCRdb lists. The rearrangement links TRBV11-2 to TRBJ2-1. Germline V CDR1 and CDR2: SGHAT, FQNNGV. The CDR3 is made up of 14 amino acids, end residues included. This chain's CDR3 is CASSLDGNRSERFS.

V gene TRBV11-3 combines with J gene TRBJ2-1, with 7 bases identical to TRBD1. Germline CDR1 reads SGHNT; CDR2 reads YENEEA. The CDR3 spans 14 residues. With V trimmed by 9 bases and J by 7 bases, 12 bases remained unmatched. The CDR3 reads CASSRWTGENEQFF. The CDR3 region has the DNA TGTGCCAGTAGCCGCTGGACAGGTGAGAATGAGCAGTTCTTC.

About this clonotype itself: This clone may be a read error of a much larger clone one base away. V is TRBV28 and J is TRBJ2-2; D call uncertain. The CDR3 runs 13 residues. Germline lookup yields CDR1 MDHEN and CDR2 SYDVKM. CDR3 bases: TGTGCCAGCATGTACACGAACGCCGGGGAGCTGTTTTTT. It specifies CASMYTNAGELFF.